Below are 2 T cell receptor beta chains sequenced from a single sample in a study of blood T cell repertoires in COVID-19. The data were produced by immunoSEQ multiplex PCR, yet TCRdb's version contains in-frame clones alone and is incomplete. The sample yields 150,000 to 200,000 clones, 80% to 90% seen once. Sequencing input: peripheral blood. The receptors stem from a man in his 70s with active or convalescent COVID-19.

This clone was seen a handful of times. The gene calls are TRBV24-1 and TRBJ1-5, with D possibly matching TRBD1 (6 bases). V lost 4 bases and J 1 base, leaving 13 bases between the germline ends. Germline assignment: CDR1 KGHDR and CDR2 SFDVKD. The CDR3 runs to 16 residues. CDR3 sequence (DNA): TGTGCCACCAGTGAGGCTGGGACATCGAGCAATCAGCCCCAGCATTTT. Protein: CATSEAGTSSNQPQHF.

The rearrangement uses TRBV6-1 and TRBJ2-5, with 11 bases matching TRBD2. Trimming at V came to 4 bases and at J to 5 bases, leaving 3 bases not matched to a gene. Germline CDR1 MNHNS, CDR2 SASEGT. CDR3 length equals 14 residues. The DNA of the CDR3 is TGTGCCAGCAGTGTAGCGGGGGGGCCGGAGACCCAGTACTTC. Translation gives CASSVAGGPETQYF.